This T cell receptor (beta chain) is drawn from a study of blood T cell repertoires in COVID-19. Looking at the study overall: The origin of the acute and convalescent COVID-19 samples was the United States, Italy and Spain. In each case, the material was cDNA or gDNA derived from T cells, B-cell-depleted T cells, or PBMCs.

CDR3 length: 15 residues. V dropped 2 bases and J dropped 5; count of bases not matched to a gene: 9. Germline V lookup: CDR1 MNHNS, CDR2 SASEGT. Per the original methods: Amplified reference gene primers provided the basis for estimating nucleated cell counts. The protocol was immunoSEQ multiplex PCR, while the TCRdb copy is restricted to in-frame clones and leaves out a portion. That table supplies the V and J calls and clone size; D and trimming were determined from the DNA. The sample carries 250,000 or so clones, approximately 82% recorded once. Sequencing input: peripheral blood. This chain connects TRBV6-1 to TRBJ2-7; 7 nucleotides line up with TRBD1. This receptor was identified in a man aged 35 to 55 who had recovered from COVID-19. CDR3 DNA: TGTGCCAGCAGTGAAATGTACAGGGGCGTCCACGAGCAGTACTTC. Protein sequence: CASSEMYRGVHEQYF.